The clone carrying this TCR beta chain was picked up a small number of times. The CDR3 spans 16 residues. Trimming pared 7 bases from V and 0 bases from J, leaving 16 bases between. Germline values: CDR1 SGHVS, CDR2 FNYEAQ. This sample is part of a study of T-cell memory formation after mild COVID-19. TCRdb used MiXCR to reprocess the 5' RACE reads, holding one entry per CDR3 protein. The data show about 620,000 distinct CDR3 sequences, around 17% seen once. The chain couples TRBV7-6 to TRBJ2-1; no clear D. The TCR originated in an adult woman who had mild COVID-19 (a few samples of this study predate the infection). Cell type and time point are not known. Material for sequencing was PBMCs or a T cell subset sorted from them (not recorded which). The CDR3 reads CASTTSTEFSYNEQFF. The CDR3 nucleotides are TGTGCCAGCACCACGTCCACGGAGTTCTCCTACAATGAGCAGTTCTTC.